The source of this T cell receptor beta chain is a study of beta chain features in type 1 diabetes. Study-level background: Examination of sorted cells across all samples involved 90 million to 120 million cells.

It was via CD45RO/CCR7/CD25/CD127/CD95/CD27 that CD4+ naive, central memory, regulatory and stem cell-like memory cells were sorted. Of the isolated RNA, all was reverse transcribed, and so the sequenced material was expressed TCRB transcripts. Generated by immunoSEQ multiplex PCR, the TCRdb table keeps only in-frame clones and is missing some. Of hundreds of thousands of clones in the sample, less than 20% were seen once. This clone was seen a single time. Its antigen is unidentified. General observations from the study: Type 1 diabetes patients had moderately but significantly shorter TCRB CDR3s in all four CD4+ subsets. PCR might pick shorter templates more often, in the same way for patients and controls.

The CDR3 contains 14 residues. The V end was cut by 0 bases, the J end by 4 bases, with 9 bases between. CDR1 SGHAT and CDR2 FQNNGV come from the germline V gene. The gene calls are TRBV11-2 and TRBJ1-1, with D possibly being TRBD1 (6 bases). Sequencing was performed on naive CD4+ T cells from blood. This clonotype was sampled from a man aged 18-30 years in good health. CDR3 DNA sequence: TGTGCCAGCAGCTTAGAGGGAGGGGGCACTGAAGCTTTCTTT. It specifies CASSLEGGGTEAFF.